This T cell receptor beta chain was obtained from a study of graft-versus-host responses after intestinal transplantation. The CDR3 has 16 residues. Germline-derived CDR1 and CDR2 are MDHEN and SYDVKM. The V and J ends lost 2 bases and 9 bases, in that order; junction bases with no gene match: 13. Libraries were prepared by immunoSEQ multiplex PCR; TCRdb keeps only in-frame clonotypes and omits some of them. Of some 10,000 clones listed, 80% to 95% were seen once; the top ten hold 4% to 5.5%. The sequencing used PBMCs, collected almost 70 days after transplant. This TCR was sampled from a human patient who received an intestinal transplant, so some T cells may come from the graft donor. The rearrangement links TRBV28 to TRBJ2-7; TRBD2 agrees at 10 bases. This chain's CDR3 is CASSLTSGKEIFVQYF. CDR3 nucleotides: TGTGCCAGCAGTTTAACTAGCGGGAAAGAAATTTTCGTGCAGTACTTC.